These 21 T cell receptor beta chains were sequenced from one sample in a study of cytomegalovirus exposure and HLA in healthy donors. The PCR had 60 Vbeta and 13 Jbeta primers. The method was immunoSEQ multiplex PCR; TCRdb's version includes in-frame clones alone and lacks a portion of them. The sample gives nearly 110,000 clones, roughly 82% of which show up once; more than 4% is in the top ten. Specimen: PBMCs. These receptors originate from a male donor in good health and CMV-seronegative.

The V gene is TRBV10-3, the J gene TRBJ2-7; TRBD2 agrees at 14 bases. After removal of 2 bases from V and 6 bases from J, the junction contained 6 bases not matched to a gene. The CDR3 spans 16 residues. CDR1 ENHRY and CDR2 SYGVKD come from the germline V gene. CDR3 loop: CAISEAPTSGRGEQYF. The CDR3 nucleotides read TGTGCCATCAGTGAGGCGCCGACTAGCGGGAGGGGCGAGCAGTACTTC.

The chain has TRBV27 and TRBJ2-7, with 14 bases matching TRBD2. CDR3 length equals 17 residues. The germline V gene encodes CDR1 MNHEY and CDR2 SMNVEV (reference sequence). V dropped 6 bases and J dropped 1; count of bases not matched to a gene: 8. DNA for the CDR3: TGTGCCAGCAGCACGGGACTAGCGGGAGTAGGATCCTACGAGCAGTACTTC. Translation gives CASSTGLAGVGSYEQYF.

The chain has TRBV6-4 and TRBJ2-2; tentatively, D is TRBD1 (6 bases). V was cut by 6 bases and J by 0 bases, with 11 bases left in between. CDR3 length: 15 amino acids. Germline V CDR1 and CDR2: MRHNA, SNTAGT. CDR3 coding DNA: TGTGCCAGCAGAGAGGACAGTGCGAACACCGGGGAGCTGTTTTTT. Residues: CASREDSANTGELFF.

J is TRBJ2-1 and V is TRBV9, with TRBD2 identical over 14 bases. Trimming at V came to 3 bases and at J to 7 bases, leaving 3 bases not matched to a gene. CDR3 length: 15 amino acids. Germline V gene data show CDR1 as SGDLS and CDR2 as YYNGEE. CDR3 protein: CASSAGTSGRNEQFF. Written as DNA, the CDR3 is TGTGCCAGCAGCGCCGGGACTAGCGGGAGAAATGAGCAGTTCTTC.

This sequence joins TRBV19 and TRBJ2-1, with a tentative D call TRBD1 (6 bases). Germline V gene lookup returns CDR1 LNHDA and CDR2 SQIVND (reference sequence). V dropped 4 bases and J dropped 5 bases, with 15 bases sitting between them. CDR3 length: 15 residues. The CDR3 nucleotides are TGTGCCAGTAGTACCCCCGGGACAACCAACAATGAGCAGTTCTTC. Its protein is CASSTPGTTNNEQFF.

The CDR3 is CASRPDNEQYF. CDR3 DNA sequence: TGTGCCAGCAGGCCGGACAACGAGCAGTACTTC. The chain combines TRBV2 with TRBJ2-7, with D possibly being TRBD1 (5 bases). The V gene's germline CDR1 is SNHLY and CDR2 FYNNEI. The CDR3 runs 11 residues. The ends were cut back, 6 bases at V and 5 bases at J, with 8 bases in the middle.

This clone was seen just once. The chain uses TRBV7-8 and TRBJ2-7; 10 bases align to TRBD1. The CDR3 runs 16 residues. Looked up from germline, CDR1 is SGHVS and CDR2 is FQNEAQ. J gave up 2 bases and V 2 bases, and 6 bases lay outside the gene matches. The CDR3 nucleotides read TGTGCCAGCAGCTTATTAGGGACAGGGGTTCCCTACGAGCAGTACTTC. It encodes CASSLLGTGVPYEQYF.

DNA for the CDR3: TGTGCCAGCAGTCCGTGGGCTAGCCGTCCCTACGAGCAGTACTTC. It is translated as CASSPWASRPYEQYF. The chain recombines TRBV28 with TRBJ2-7; D possibly corresponds to TRBD2 (5 bases). The length of the CDR3 is 15 residues. CDR1 is MDHEN and CDR2 is SYDVKM in the germline V gene. Trimming took off 5 bases at V and 2 bases at J, with 16 bases between the two ends.

The rearrangement uses TRBV6-6 and TRBJ2-5, with a weak D call TRBD2 (5 bases). Deletions cut 7 bases from V and 2 bases from J, with 14 bases between. There are 14 residues in the CDR3. Germline V gene lookup returns CDR1 MNHNY and CDR2 SVGAGI (reference sequence). The CDR3 spells CASTQISAQETQYF. For the CDR3, the DNA is TGTGCCAGCACCCAAATTAGCGCACAAGAGACCCAGTACTTC.

This clone was counted a few times. The chain couples TRBV6-6 to TRBJ2-1, with 7 bases aligning to TRBD2. V lost 10 bases to trimming and J lost 10 bases; unmatched junction nucleotides: 7. The CDR3 sequence is 11 residues long. Germline V gives CDR1 MNHNY, CDR2 SVGAGI (reference sequence). The CDR3 nucleotides read TGTGCCACCCAAGCGGGGCAGGAGCAGTTCTTC. The encoded protein is CATQAGQEQFF.

This chain joins TRBV6-5 and TRBJ2-1; tentative D call: TRBD1 (7 bases). CDR1 is MNHEY and CDR2 is SVGAGI in the germline V gene. V was pared by 4 bases and J by 9 bases, with 16 bases between. This CDR3 has 14 amino acids. This chain's CDR3 is CASSSTGVEGEQFF. CDR3 DNA: TGTGCCAGCAGTTCCACAGGGGTGGAGGGTGAGCAGTTCTTC.

The rearrangement joins TRBV11-2 to TRBJ2-5; D perhaps matches TRBD2 (5 bases). V lost 1 base to trimming and J lost 1 base, with 13 bases between them. The germline V gene encodes CDR1 SGHAT and CDR2 FQNNGV. CDR3 length: 16 amino acids. The chain's CDR3 is CASSLGFSSGQETQYF. The CDR3 coding sequence is TGTGCCAGCAGCTTAGGCTTCTCGAGCGGCCAAGAGACCCAGTACTTC. The variable domain in full, with the rest retrieved from reference TRBV11-2 and TRBJ2-5, is EAGVAQSPRYKIIEKRQSVAFWCNPISGHATLYWYQQILGQGPKLLIQFQNNGVVDDSQLPKDRFSAERLKGVDSTLKIQPAKLEDSAVYLCASSLGFSSGQETQYFGPGTRLLVL.

J is TRBJ2-7 and V is TRBV29-1; TRBD2 matches 9 bases. The CDR3 consists of 12 residues. Germline lookup yields CDR1 SQVTM and CDR2 ANQGSEA. Trimming cost V 4 bases and J 6 bases; bases outside gene matches: 4. The DNA of the CDR3 is TGCAGCGTTGTGCGGGAGGGCCGCGAGCAGTACTTC. Translated: CSVVREGREQYF.

The V and J genes are TRBV30 and TRBJ2-5, with D possibly being TRBD1 (5 bases). The closer fit of TRBJ2-7 to the DNA end suggests the J call may be wrong. CDR3 size: 12 residues. Looked up from germline, CDR1 is GTSNPN and CDR2 is SVGIG (reference sequence). The CDR3: CAWSRGQYEQYF. In DNA, the CDR3 is TGTGCCTGGAGTAGGGGCCAATACGAGCAGTACTTC.

The chain recombines TRBV6-5 with TRBJ1-5; 8 bases align to TRBD1. Germline CDR1 MNHEY, CDR2 SVGAGI. With 5 bases clipped from V and 4 bases from J, the junction kept 7 bases outside the gene matches. This CDR3 has 15 amino acids. In DNA form, the CDR3 reads TGTGCCAGCAGTCGTGGACAGGGCAGAAATCAGCCCCAGCATTTT. Translation gives CASSRGQGRNQPQHF.

This clone was found a few times. The chain recombines TRBV7-9 with TRBJ1-2, with D unresolved. The CDR3 runs 11 residues. V lost 4 bases to trimming and J lost 8 bases, with 8 bases between them. Germline CDR1 and CDR2: SEHNR and FQNEAQ (reference sequence). CDR3 loop: CASSYEMGYTF. The CDR3 DNA reads TGTGCCAGCAGCTATGAGATGGGCTACACCTTC. The entire variable domain, with the rest obtained from reference TRBV7-9 and TRBJ1-2, is as follows: DTGVSQNPRHKITKRGQNVTFRCDPISEHNRLYWYRQTLGQGPEFLTYFQNEAQLEKSRLLSDRFSAERPKGSFSTLEIQRTEQGDSAMYLCASSYEMGYTFGSGTRLTVV.

The chain recombines TRBV5-1 with TRBJ2-3; 7 bases are shared with TRBD2. V shed 5 bases and J 2 bases; nucleotides not matched to a gene: 11. CDR1 and CDR2 (germline): SGHRS, YFSETQ. This CDR3 has 16 residues. The DNA for the CDR3 is TGCGCCAGCAGGTTGCTCCCTAGCGGCCCCACAGATACGCAGTATTTT. This gives the protein CASRLLPSGPTDTQYF.

This clone was recorded only once. The chain joins TRBV23-1 to TRBJ1-5; D unresolved. TRBV23-1 is identified as an open reading frame with a role that is uncertain. Trimming took off 7 bases at V and 4 bases at J, with 8 bases between the two ends. The CDR3 is made up of 12 amino acids. CDR3 sequence: CASIPRNQPQHF. The CDR3 nucleotides read TGCGCCAGCATACCGCGGAATCAGCCCCAGCATTTT.

About this clone: Distinct nucleotide sequences in the sample also encode this CDR3. The chain recombines TRBV7-6 with TRBJ1-3; no clear D. CDR3 length: 14 residues. CDR1 SGHVS and CDR2 FNYEAQ come from the germline V gene. V dropped 9 bases and J dropped 4 bases, with 16 bases sitting between them. The CDR3 is CASLPGFSGNTIYF. CDR3 DNA sequence: TGTGCCAGTCTCCCGGGATTTTCAGGAAACACCATATATTTT.

This chain uses TRBV12-5 with TRBJ2-3; the match to TRBD2 covers 12 bases. The V gene end was trimmed by 1 base and the J gene end by 4 bases; junction bases not matched to a gene: 6. CDR1 and CDR2 from the germline V gene are LGHNT and FRNRAP. This CDR3 contains 17 residues. The CDR3 spells CASGLGQLAGGADTQYF. DNA of the CDR3: TGTGCTAGTGGTTTGGGACAACTAGCGGGAGGCGCAGATACGCAGTATTTT.

The rearrangement links TRBV29-1 to TRBJ1-1; 8 nucleotides match TRBD1. The V gene end was trimmed by 3 bases and the J gene end by 3 bases; junction bases not matched to a gene: 12. Per the germline V gene, CDR1 is SQVTM and CDR2 is ANQGSEA. This CDR3 region has 16 residues. CDR3: CSVERQGARTDTEAFF. As DNA, the CDR3 is TGCAGCGTTGAGAGGCAGGGGGCGAGGACTGACACTGAAGCTTTCTTT. The full variable domain, completed using reference TRBV29-1 and TRBJ1-1, is SAVISQKPSRDICQRGTSLTIQCQVDSQVTMMFWYRQQPGQSLTLIATANQGSEATYESGFVIDKFPISRPNLTFSTLTVSNMSPEDSSIYLCSVERQGARTDTEAFFGQGTRLTVV.